This T cell receptor (beta chain) was identified during a study of cytomegalovirus exposure and HLA in healthy donors. Study findings and constraints: Earlier findings revealed that most TCR beta V segments proved productive either about 87% or about 30% of the time. Reported performance of the classifier showed diagnosis of cytomegalovirus status with high specificity and sensitivity. Follow-up analysis seemed to connect common viral pathogens with several of the most significant clusters identified.

The PCR used 60 Vbeta and 13 Jbeta primers. TCRdb's copy holds only in-frame clones and misses some; the assay was immunoSEQ multiplex PCR. This sample has about 210,000 clones, with approximately 80% found just once. The CDR3 is 14 residues long. Trimming took off 0 bases at V and 7 bases at J, with 7 bases between the two ends. Germline assignment: CDR1 MGHRA and CDR2 YSYEKL. For this clone: No antigen is known for it.

The gene calls are TRBV4-1 and TRBJ1-6; D perhaps matches TRBD1 (6 bases). The sequence was collected from a man aged 30 to 39 in good health and CMV-seronegative. The sample consisted of PBMCs. The CDR3 here is CASSQEDSNSPLHF. CDR3 DNA: TGCGCCAGCAGCCAAGAGGACAGCAATTCACCCCTCCACTTT.